The rows below give T cell receptor beta chains drawn from one sample of a study of CD8 T cells in Susac syndrome. TCRdb called the immunoSEQ multiplex PCR reads again in MiXCR, with one record for every CDR3 protein. This table has under 200,000 distinct CDR3 sequences, about 93% appearing once. The sample was CD4+ T cells from PBMCs. These receptors were taken from a human donor in good health. Both conserved end residues are part of each CDR3. The order of the fields is J gene, V gene, CDR3 protein.

J: TRBJ2-1
V: TRBV7-9
CDR3: CASRLGQEHEQFF

J: TRBJ1-1
V: TRBV12-3/TRBV12-4
CDR3: CARKLDGGTEAFF

J: TRBJ2-2
V: TRBV7-7
CDR3: CASSFGGGAGELFF

J: TRBJ2-5
V: TRBV30
CDR3: CAWSGNSQETQYF

J: TRBJ1-1
V: TRBV4-1
CDR3: CASRGREGNTEAFF

J: TRBJ2-2
V: TRBV19
CDR3: CASNYRGGTGELFF

J: TRBJ2-1
V: TRBV5-1
CDR3: CASSFELPPVGEQFF

J: TRBJ2-1
V: TRBV19
CDR3: CASSVRPDSEQFF

J: TRBJ2-5
V: TRBV3-1
CDR3: CASSQDRGAETQYF

J: TRBJ2-4
V: TRBV19
CDR3: CASSIWSLRAKNIQYF

J: TRBJ1-2
V: TRBV27
CDR3: CASRAKYNYGYTF

J: TRBJ1-4
V: TRBV6-1
CDR3: CASMNRVYEKLFF

J: TRBJ1-6
V: TRBV27
CDR3: CASSPLGGRRNSPLHF

J: TRBJ1-1
V: TRBV2
CDR3: CASSPFTSTGSAAFF

J: TRBJ2-1
V: TRBV9
CDR3: CASSEGTLGRNEQFF

J: TRBJ2-7
V: TRBV3-1
CDR3: CASSPQAFSYEQYF

J: TRBJ1-1
V: TRBV3-1
CDR3: CASSLVGGNTEAFF

J: TRBJ2-2
V: TRBV12-3/TRBV12-4
CDR3: CASSLGGLGELFF

J: TRBJ2-2
V: TRBV20-1
CDR3: CSARVPVSGATGELFF

J: TRBJ2-5
V: TRBV6-5
CDR3: CASSYSQAKSQETQYF

J: TRBJ1-2
V: TRBV12-3/TRBV12-4
CDR3: CASSPGPANYGYTF

J: TRBJ1-5
V: TRBV7-2
CDR3: CASTRTADSYQPQHF

J: TRBJ1-2
V: TRBV4-2
CDR3: CASSQESGVPWGYTF

J: TRBJ2-3
V: TRBV2
CDR3: CASRRTTGISTDTQYF

J: TRBJ1-1
V: TRBV7-2
CDR3: CASSVTGTTNTEAFF

J: TRBJ2-1
V: TRBV6-2/TRBV6-3
CDR3: CASSLAGVNNEQFF

J: TRBJ1-2
V: TRBV7-2
CDR3: CASSYYGYTF

J: TRBJ2-7
V: TRBV7-8
CDR3: CASSGGSSYEQYF

J: TRBJ1-2
V: TRBV10-2
CDR3: CASSPRGGGSYGYTF

J: TRBJ2-7
V: TRBV9
CDR3: CASSVAGGEWWEQYF

J: TRBJ1-5
V: TRBV6-2/TRBV6-3
CDR3: CASSYSIIGAASNQPQHF

J: TRBJ2-1
V: TRBV19
CDR3: CASSMRWRGDSYNEQFF

J: TRBJ2-4
V: TRBV6-5
CDR3: CASSYWGSKNIQYF

J: TRBJ2-7
V: TRBV7-2
CDR3: CASSLRRSFSYEQYF

J: TRBJ1-1
V: TRBV9
CDR3: CASGRKGRDAFF

J: TRBJ1-2
V: TRBV20-1
CDR3: CSASQEGGYTF

J: TRBJ2-7
V: TRBV4-3
CDR3: CASSQGTGKYEQYF

J: TRBJ2-5
V: TRBV5-1
CDR3: CASTFQETQYF

J: TRBJ1-1
V: TRBV28
CDR3: CASTRLGGTEAFF

J: TRBJ1-6
V: TRBV30
CDR3: CAWGRTNSPLHF

J: TRBJ1-2
V: TRBV3-1
CDR3: CASSLALDYGYTF

J: TRBJ2-3
V: TRBV5-1
CDR3: CASSLDGAGFSTDTQYF

J: TRBJ2-7
V: TRBV11-2
CDR3: CASSGNYEQYF

J: TRBJ1-2
V: TRBV6-5
CDR3: CASSFRTGDYGYTF

J: TRBJ1-4
V: TRBV7-2
CDR3: CASSPQTGNNEKLFF

J: TRBJ2-2
V: TRBV10-3
CDR3: CAIRSNPNTGELFF

J: TRBJ2-1
V: TRBV19
CDR3: CASSTSGGPNEQFF

J: TRBJ2-1
V: TRBV7-9
CDR3: CASSPGGTGFNEQFF

J: TRBJ1-3
V: TRBV3-1
CDR3: CASSQDGWESSGNTIYF

J: TRBJ2-2
V: TRBV25-1
CDR3: CASSEGAGAGTGELFF

J: TRBJ1-3
V: TRBV7-9
CDR3: CASPHETHGNTIYF

J: TRBJ1-5
V: TRBV28
CDR3: CASALTGLSNQPQHF

J: TRBJ1-1
V: TRBV29-1
CDR3: CSAEPEKTTEAFF